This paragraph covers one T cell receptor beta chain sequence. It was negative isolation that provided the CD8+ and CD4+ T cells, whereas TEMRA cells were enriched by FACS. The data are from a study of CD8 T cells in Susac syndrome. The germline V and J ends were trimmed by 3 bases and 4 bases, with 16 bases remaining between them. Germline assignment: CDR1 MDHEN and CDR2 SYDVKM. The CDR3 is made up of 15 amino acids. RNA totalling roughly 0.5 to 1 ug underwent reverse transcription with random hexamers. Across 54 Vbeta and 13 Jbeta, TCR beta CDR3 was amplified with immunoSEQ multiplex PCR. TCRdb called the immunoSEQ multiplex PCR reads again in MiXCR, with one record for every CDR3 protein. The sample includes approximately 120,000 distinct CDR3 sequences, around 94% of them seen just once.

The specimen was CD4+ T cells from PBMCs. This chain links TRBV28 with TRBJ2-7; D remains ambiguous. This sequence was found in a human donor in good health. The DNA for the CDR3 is TGTGCCAGCAGTTTTCTATCCCTAGGGCGGTACGAGCAGTACTTC. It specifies CASSFLSLGRYEQYF.